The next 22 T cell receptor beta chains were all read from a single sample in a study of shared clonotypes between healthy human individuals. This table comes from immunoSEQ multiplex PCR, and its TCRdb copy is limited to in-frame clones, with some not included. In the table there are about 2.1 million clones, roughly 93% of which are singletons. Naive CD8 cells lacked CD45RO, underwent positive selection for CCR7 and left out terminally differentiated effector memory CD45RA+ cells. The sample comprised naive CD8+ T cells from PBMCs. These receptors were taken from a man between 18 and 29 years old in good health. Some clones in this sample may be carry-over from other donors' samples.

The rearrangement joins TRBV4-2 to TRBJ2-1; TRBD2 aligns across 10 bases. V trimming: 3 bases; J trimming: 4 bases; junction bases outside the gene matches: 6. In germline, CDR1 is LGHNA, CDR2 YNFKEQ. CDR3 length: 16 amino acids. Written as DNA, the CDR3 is TGTGCCAGCAGCCAGATACTAGCGGGGACATACAATGAGCAGTTCTTC. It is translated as CASSQILAGTYNEQFF.

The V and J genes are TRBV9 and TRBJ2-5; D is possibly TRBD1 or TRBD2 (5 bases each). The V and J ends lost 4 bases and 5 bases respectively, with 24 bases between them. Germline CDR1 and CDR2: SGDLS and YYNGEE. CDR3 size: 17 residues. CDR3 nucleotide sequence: TGTGCCAGCAGCCCAAACCAACGACAGTTGTGGGGGGAGACCCAGTACTTC. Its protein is CASSPNQRQLWGETQYF.

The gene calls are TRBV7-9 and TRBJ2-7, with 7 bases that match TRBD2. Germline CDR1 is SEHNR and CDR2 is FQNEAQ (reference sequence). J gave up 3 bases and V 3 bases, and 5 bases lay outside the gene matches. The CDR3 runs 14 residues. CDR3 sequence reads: CASSFGGTYYEQYF. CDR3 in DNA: TGTGCCAGCAGCTTCGGGGGGACCTACTACGAGCAGTACTTC.

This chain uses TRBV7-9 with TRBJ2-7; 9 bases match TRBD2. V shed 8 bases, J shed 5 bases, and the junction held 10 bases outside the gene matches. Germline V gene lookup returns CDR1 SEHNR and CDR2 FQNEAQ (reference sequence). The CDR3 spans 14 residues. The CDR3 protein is CASGEGGRVNEQYF. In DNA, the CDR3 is TGTGCCAGCGGCGAGGGCGGGAGGGTCAACGAGCAGTACTTC.

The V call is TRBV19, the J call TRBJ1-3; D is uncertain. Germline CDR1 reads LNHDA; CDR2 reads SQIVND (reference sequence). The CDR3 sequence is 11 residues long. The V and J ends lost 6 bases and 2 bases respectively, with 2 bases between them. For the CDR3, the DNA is TGTGCCAGTAGGGCTGGAAACACCATATATTTT. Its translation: CASRAGNTIYF.

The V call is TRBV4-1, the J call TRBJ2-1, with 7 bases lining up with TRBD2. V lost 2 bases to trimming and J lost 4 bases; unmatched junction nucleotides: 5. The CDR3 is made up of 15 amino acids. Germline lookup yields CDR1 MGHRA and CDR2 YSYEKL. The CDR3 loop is CASSQLAVGYNEQFF. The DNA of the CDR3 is TGCGCCAGCAGCCAACTAGCGGTGGGATACAATGAGCAGTTCTTC.

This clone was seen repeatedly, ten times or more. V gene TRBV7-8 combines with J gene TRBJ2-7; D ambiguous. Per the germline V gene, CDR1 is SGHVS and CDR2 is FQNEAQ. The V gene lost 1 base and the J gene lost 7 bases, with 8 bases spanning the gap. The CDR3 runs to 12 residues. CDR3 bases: TGTGCCAGCAGCTTAGGGGTGGAGGAGCAGTACTTC. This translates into CASSLGVEEQYF.

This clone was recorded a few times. This CDR3 reads CASSPTPNGIEEKLFF. CDR3 in DNA: TGTGCCAGCAGCCCCACCCCGAACGGGATAGAGGAAAAACTGTTTTTT. V is TRBV7-6 and J is TRBJ1-4; no firm D call. Trimming cost V 5 bases and J 8 bases, with 21 bases left between them. CDR3 length equals 16 residues. The germline CDR1 and CDR2 sequences are SGHVS and FNYEAQ.

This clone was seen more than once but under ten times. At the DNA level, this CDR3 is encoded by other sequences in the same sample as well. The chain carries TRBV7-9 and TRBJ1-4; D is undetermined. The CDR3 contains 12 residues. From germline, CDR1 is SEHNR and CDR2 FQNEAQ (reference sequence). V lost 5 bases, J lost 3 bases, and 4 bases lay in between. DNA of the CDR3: TGTGCCAGCAGCCCCCCTAATGAAAAACTGTTTTTT. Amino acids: CASSPPNEKLFF.

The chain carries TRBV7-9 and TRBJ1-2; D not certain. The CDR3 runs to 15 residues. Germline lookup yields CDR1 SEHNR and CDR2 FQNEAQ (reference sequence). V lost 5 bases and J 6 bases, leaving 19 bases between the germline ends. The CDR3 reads CASSHQRPQDNGYTF. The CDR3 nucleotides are TGTGCCAGCAGCCATCAGAGACCCCAGGATAATGGCTACACCTTC.

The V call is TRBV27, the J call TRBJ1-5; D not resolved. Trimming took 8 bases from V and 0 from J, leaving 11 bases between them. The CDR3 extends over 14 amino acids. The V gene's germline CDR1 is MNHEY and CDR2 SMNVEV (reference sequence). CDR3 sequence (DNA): TGTGCCAGCCGGGAGCGGAATAGCAATCAGCCCCAGCATTTT. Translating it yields CASRERNSNQPQHF.

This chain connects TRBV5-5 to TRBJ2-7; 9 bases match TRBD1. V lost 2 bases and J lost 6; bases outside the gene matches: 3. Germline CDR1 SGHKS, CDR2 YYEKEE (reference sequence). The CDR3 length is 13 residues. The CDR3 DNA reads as TGTGCCAGCAGCTTTGGGACAGGGAGCGAGCAGTACTTC. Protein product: CASSFGTGSEQYF. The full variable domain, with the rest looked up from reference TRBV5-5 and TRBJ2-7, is DAGVTQSPTHLIKTRGQQVTLRCSPISGHKSVSWYQQVLGQGPQFIFQYYEKEERGRGNFPDRFSARQFPNYSSELNVNALLLGDSALYLCASSFGTGSEQYFGPGTRLTVT.

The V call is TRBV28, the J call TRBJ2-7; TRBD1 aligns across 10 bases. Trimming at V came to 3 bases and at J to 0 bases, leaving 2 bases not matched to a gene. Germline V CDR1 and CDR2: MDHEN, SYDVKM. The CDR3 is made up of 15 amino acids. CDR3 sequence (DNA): TGTGCCAGCAGTTTCGGGACAGGGGACTCCTACGAGCAGTACTTC. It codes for CASSFGTGDSYEQYF.

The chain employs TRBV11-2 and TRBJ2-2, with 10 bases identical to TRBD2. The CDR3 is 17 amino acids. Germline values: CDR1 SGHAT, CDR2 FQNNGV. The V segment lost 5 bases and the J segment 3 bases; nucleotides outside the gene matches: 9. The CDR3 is CASSHPLAGEHTGELFF. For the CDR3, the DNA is TGTGCCAGCAGCCATCCTCTAGCGGGAGAGCACACCGGGGAGCTGTTTTTT.

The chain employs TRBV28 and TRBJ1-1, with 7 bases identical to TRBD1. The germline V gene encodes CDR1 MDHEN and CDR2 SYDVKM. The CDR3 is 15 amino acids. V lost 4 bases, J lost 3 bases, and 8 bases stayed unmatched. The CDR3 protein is CASSWNRGGHTEAFF. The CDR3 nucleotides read TGTGCCAGCAGTTGGAACAGGGGTGGGCACACTGAAGCTTTCTTT.

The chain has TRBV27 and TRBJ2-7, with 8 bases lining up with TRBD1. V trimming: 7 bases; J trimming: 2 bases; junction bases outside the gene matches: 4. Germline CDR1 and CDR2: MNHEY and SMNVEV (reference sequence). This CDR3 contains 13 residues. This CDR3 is CASTQGAPYEQYF. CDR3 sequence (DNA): TGTGCCAGCACTCAGGGGGCTCCCTACGAGCAGTACTTC.

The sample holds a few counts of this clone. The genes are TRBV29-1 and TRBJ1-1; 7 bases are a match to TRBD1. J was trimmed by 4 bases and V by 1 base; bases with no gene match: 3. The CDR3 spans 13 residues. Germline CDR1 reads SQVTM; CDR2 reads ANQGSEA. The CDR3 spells CSVEGQGTTEAFF. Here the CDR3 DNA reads TGCAGCGTTGAAGGACAGGGAACCACTGAAGCTTTCTTT.

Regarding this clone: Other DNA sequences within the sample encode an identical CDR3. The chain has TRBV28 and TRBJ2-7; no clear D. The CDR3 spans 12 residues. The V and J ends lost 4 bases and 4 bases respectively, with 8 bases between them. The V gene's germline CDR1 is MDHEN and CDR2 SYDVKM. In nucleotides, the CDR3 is TGTGCCAGCAGTTCCGATGGATACGAGCAGTACTTC. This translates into CASSSDGYEQYF.

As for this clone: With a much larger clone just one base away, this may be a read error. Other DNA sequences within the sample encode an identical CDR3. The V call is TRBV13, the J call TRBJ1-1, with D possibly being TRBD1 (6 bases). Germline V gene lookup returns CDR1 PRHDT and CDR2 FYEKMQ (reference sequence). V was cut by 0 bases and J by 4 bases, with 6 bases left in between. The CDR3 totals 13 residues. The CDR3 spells CASSLGGGTEAFF. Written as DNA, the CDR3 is TGTGCCAGCAGCTTAGGAGGGGGCACTGAAGCTTTCTTT.

As DNA, the CDR3 is TGTGCCAGCAGCTCTCTCCCCGGACAGTCATACGGCTACACCTTC. Amino acid sequence: CASSSLPGQSYGYTF. The V call is TRBV7-9, the J call TRBJ1-2; D possibly corresponds to TRBD1 (6 bases). Trimming took 4 bases from V and 8 from J, leaving 20 bases between them. Per the germline V gene, CDR1 is SEHNR and CDR2 is FQNEAQ (reference sequence). The CDR3 length is 15 residues.

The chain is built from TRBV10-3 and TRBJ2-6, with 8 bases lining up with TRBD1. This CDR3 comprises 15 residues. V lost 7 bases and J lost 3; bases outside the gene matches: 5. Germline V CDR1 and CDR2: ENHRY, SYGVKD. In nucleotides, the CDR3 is TGTGCCATCACGACAGGGGCCTATGGGGCCAACGTCCTGACTTTC. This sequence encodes CAITTGAYGANVLTF.

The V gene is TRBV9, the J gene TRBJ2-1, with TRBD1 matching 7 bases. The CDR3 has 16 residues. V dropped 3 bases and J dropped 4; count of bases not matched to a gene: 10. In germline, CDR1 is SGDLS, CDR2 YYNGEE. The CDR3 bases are TGTGCCAGCAGCGGGCAAGACAGGGCCGGGTACAATGAGCAGTTCTTC. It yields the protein CASSGQDRAGYNEQFF. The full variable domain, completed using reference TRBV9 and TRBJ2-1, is DSGVTQTPKHLITATGQRVTLRCSPRSGDLSVYWYQQSLDQGLQFLIQYYNGEERAKGNILERFSAQQFPDLHSELNLSSLELGDSALYFCASSGQDRAGYNEQFFGPGTRLTVL.